This T cell receptor (beta chain) was documented in a study of cytomegalovirus exposure and HLA in healthy donors. Study-wide context: A data release that came early held around 85 million unique TCRs from HLA-typed donors. Whole-study findings and limits: CMV serostatus was the sole immune exposure information available. Among TCR beta chains of equal frequency, HLA-associated ones were more clonally expanded in a later analysis.

Remarks on this clone: The antigen is not known.

V gave up 4 bases and J gave up 0 bases, with 13 bases separating them. Germline V gene data show CDR1 as LNHDA and CDR2 as SQIVND (reference sequence). CDR3 length equals 15 residues. PCR involved 60 Vbeta and 13 Jbeta primers. This table comes from immunoSEQ multiplex PCR, and its TCRdb copy is limited to in-frame clones, with some not included. The sample includes around 250,000 clones, approximately 91% of them seen just once. The sequencing input was PBMCs. This TCR was sampled from a girl under 10 years old in good health and CMV-seronegative. The gene calls are TRBV19 and TRBJ2-7; D is possibly TRBD2 (6 bases). CDR3 loop: CASSRGGPSSYEQYF. The CDR3 DNA reads TGTGCCAGTAGTAGGGGAGGACCGAGCTCCTACGAGCAGTACTTC.